This is a list of T cell receptor beta chains from one sample in a study of T cells generated in artificial thymic organoids. TCRdb itself ran the 5' RACE reads through MiXCR, one entry per CDR3 protein. The top ten hold under 3.5% of the sample, which has under 7,000 distinct CDR3 sequences, 25% to 30% seen once. These receptors' antigens are unknown. Sequenced sample: naive CD8+ T cells grown in artificial thymic organoids from cord blood stem and progenitor cells. The receptors originated from a human donor who gave cord blood stem cells for thymic organoid culture, a cardiac surgery patient who gave postnatal thymus, or a blood donor (not recorded which). The CDR3 runs from the conserved cysteine through the conserved F or W. Fields, in order: J gene, V gene, clone size, D gene, CDR3 DNA, CDR3 protein. A D gene is named only where the DNA matches it firmly. Expanded clones are given a class, and other clones once, few, many or no size at all.

j_gene: TRBJ2-5
v_gene: TRBV11-1
abundance: .
d_gene: .
CDR3nt: TGTGCCAGCAGCCCGAGGAGGTACCGCCCCACAGAGACCCAGTACTTC
CDR3aa: CASSPRRYRPTETQYF

j_gene: TRBJ2-3
v_gene: TRBV20-1
abundance: medium-sized
d_gene: .
CDR3nt: TGCAGTGCCACCATTGCTAGCACAGATACGCAGTATTTT
CDR3aa: CSATIASTDTQYF

j_gene: TRBJ2-5
v_gene: TRBV28
abundance: medium-sized
d_gene: .
CDR3nt: TGTGCCAGCAGTTTACCAGAAGAGACCCAGTACTTC
CDR3aa: CASSLPEETQYF

j_gene: TRBJ1-2
v_gene: TRBV6-5
abundance: medium-sized
d_gene: .
CDR3nt: TGTGCCAGCACTTCGTGGGGCAACTATGGCTACACCTTC
CDR3aa: CASTSWGNYGYTF

j_gene: TRBJ2-3
v_gene: TRBV12-3/TRBV12-4
abundance: few
d_gene: .
CDR3nt: TGTGCCAGCAGTTTGGAGGGGGGGACAGATACGCAGTATTTT
CDR3aa: CASSLEGGTDTQYF

j_gene: TRBJ2-3
v_gene: TRBV7-4
abundance: .
d_gene: .
CDR3nt: TGTGCCAGCAGCTACGGGGGGCGAAGCACAGATACGCAGTATTTT
CDR3aa: CASSYGGRSTDTQYF

j_gene: TRBJ1-6
v_gene: TRBV4-1
abundance: .
d_gene: .
CDR3nt: TGCGCCAGCAGCCCCAAGGTCCCAAAGGTTTTTTATAATTCACCCCTCCACTTT
CDR3aa: CASSPKVPKVFYNSPLHF

j_gene: TRBJ2-1
v_gene: TRBV11-2
abundance: .
d_gene: .
CDR3nt: TGTGCCAGCAGCTTAAATCCCGACGGGAAGTACAATGAGCAGTTCTTC
CDR3aa: CASSLNPDGKYNEQFF

j_gene: TRBJ2-7
v_gene: TRBV10-3
abundance: medium-sized
d_gene: .
CDR3nt: TGTGCCATCAGCCCCGTTCCCTACGAGCAGTACTTC
CDR3aa: CAISPVPYEQYF

j_gene: TRBJ1-2
v_gene: TRBV6-2/TRBV6-3
abundance: medium-sized
d_gene: .
CDR3nt: TGTGCCAGCAGCGTAGGGCCCTACGGCTACACCTTC
CDR3aa: CASSVGPYGYTF

j_gene: TRBJ2-5
v_gene: TRBV27
abundance: many
d_gene: .
CDR3nt: TGTGCCAGCAGTTCAGGGTTCCAAGAGACCCAGTACTTC
CDR3aa: CASSSGFQETQYF

j_gene: TRBJ2-5
v_gene: TRBV5-1
abundance: medium-sized
d_gene: TRBD1
CDR3nt: TGCGCCAGCAGCTTGGGGGACAGGGGAGAGACCCAGTACTTC
CDR3aa: CASSLGDRGETQYF

j_gene: TRBJ2-1
v_gene: TRBV4-3
abundance: .
d_gene: TRBD2
CDR3nt: TGCGCCAGTAGGGGCTGCTGGCGGGAGCAATACAATGAGCAGTTCTTC
CDR3aa: CASRGCWREQYNEQFF

j_gene: TRBJ1-6
v_gene: TRBV12-3/TRBV12-4
abundance: .
d_gene: .
CDR3nt: TGTGCCAGCAGTTTCGGAGGGAATTCACCCCTCCACTTT
CDR3aa: CASSFGGNSPLHF

j_gene: TRBJ2-3
v_gene: TRBV10-3
abundance: medium-sized
d_gene: TRBD2
CDR3nt: TGTGCCATCAGTGAGATGTCGGGGGGACGCACAGATACGCAGTATTTT
CDR3aa: CAISEMSGGRTDTQYF

j_gene: TRBJ2-5
v_gene: TRBV7-2
abundance: few
d_gene: TRBD1
CDR3nt: TGTGCCAGCAGCTGGGACAGGGGCAGAACCCAGTACTTC
CDR3aa: CASSWDRGRTQYF

j_gene: TRBJ1-5
v_gene: TRBV4-1
abundance: medium-sized
d_gene: .
CDR3nt: TGCGCCAGCAGCCAACGGGGGAGGTGCAATCAGCCCCAGCATTTT
CDR3aa: CASSQRGRCNQPQHF

j_gene: TRBJ2-4
v_gene: TRBV7-4
abundance: medium-sized
d_gene: .
CDR3nt: TGTGCCAGCAGCCCCCAACTAGCCAAAAACATTCAGTACTTC
CDR3aa: CASSPQLAKNIQYF

j_gene: TRBJ2-1
v_gene: TRBV27
abundance: medium-sized
d_gene: TRBD2
CDR3nt: TGTGCCAGCAGTTTACGGCGGGGGAACAATGAGCAGTTCTTC
CDR3aa: CASSLRRGNNEQFF

j_gene: TRBJ2-7
v_gene: TRBV12-3/TRBV12-4
abundance: medium-sized
d_gene: TRBD1
CDR3nt: TGTGCCAGCACCTGGGGGGACAGGCTCTACGAGCAGTACTTC
CDR3aa: CASTWGDRLYEQYF

j_gene: TRBJ1-2
v_gene: TRBV7-2
abundance: medium-sized
d_gene: .
CDR3nt: TGTGCCAGCAGCCCGACGGGGGGGGGTTTC
CDR3aa: CASSPTGGGF

j_gene: TRBJ2-7
v_gene: TRBV11-2
abundance: .
d_gene: .
CDR3nt: TGTGCCAGCAGCGCAGGGTCGGTCGAGCAGTACTTC
CDR3aa: CASSAGSVEQYF

j_gene: TRBJ1-2
v_gene: TRBV18
abundance: .
d_gene: .
CDR3nt: TGTGCCAGCTCACCATGGGGATATGGCTACACCTTC
CDR3aa: CASSPWGYGYTF

j_gene: TRBJ2-4
v_gene: TRBV7-2
abundance: .
d_gene: .
CDR3nt: TGTGCCAGCAGCTTACGATGTGTAGGCAAAAACATTCAGTACTTC
CDR3aa: CASSLRCVGKNIQYF

j_gene: TRBJ2-5
v_gene: TRBV25-1
abundance: medium-sized
d_gene: .
CDR3nt: TGTGCCAGCAGTCAAATTGGGGGGGAGACCCAGTACTTC
CDR3aa: CASSQIGGETQYF

j_gene: TRBJ1-5
v_gene: TRBV12-3/TRBV12-4
abundance: .
d_gene: .
CDR3nt: TGTGCCAGCAGTTCCGACAGGAGCAATCAGCCCCAGCATTTT
CDR3aa: CASSSDRSNQPQHF

j_gene: TRBJ2-6
v_gene: TRBV4-1
abundance: medium-sized
d_gene: .
CDR3nt: TGCGCCAGCAGCCAGCCCCTGAGCTGTTCTGGGGCCAACGTCCTGACTTTC
CDR3aa: CASSQPLSCSGANVLTF

j_gene: TRBJ2-3
v_gene: TRBV3-1
abundance: medium-sized
d_gene: .
CDR3nt: TGTGCCAGCAGCCCTGAATATTTTGCAGATACGCAGTATTTT
CDR3aa: CASSPEYFADTQYF

j_gene: TRBJ2-7
v_gene: TRBV4-1
abundance: .
d_gene: .
CDR3nt: TGCGCCAGCAGCCGCCGGGGCGAGCAGTACTTC
CDR3aa: CASSRRGEQYF

j_gene: TRBJ2-6
v_gene: TRBV4-3
abundance: medium-sized
d_gene: .
CDR3nt: TGCGCCAGCAGCCAAGATCGTCGGACACTATTTCCCTCTGGGGCCAACGTCCTGACTTTC
CDR3aa: CASSQDRRTLFPSGANVLTF

j_gene: TRBJ2-7
v_gene: TRBV11-2
abundance: medium-sized
d_gene: .
CDR3nt: TGTGCCAGCAGCCGAAAATGCGGACGGATCTCCTACGAGCAGTACTTC
CDR3aa: CASSRKCGRISYEQYF

j_gene: TRBJ2-3
v_gene: TRBV12-3/TRBV12-4
abundance: medium-sized
d_gene: .
CDR3nt: TGTGCCAGCAGTTTATTAATATACACAGATACGCAGTATTTT
CDR3aa: CASSLLIYTDTQYF

j_gene: TRBJ2-5
v_gene: TRBV4-2
abundance: medium-sized
d_gene: TRBD2
CDR3nt: TGTGCCAGCAGTCCATGCGGGAGGGAAGAGACCCAGTACTTC
CDR3aa: CASSPCGREETQYF

j_gene: TRBJ2-7
v_gene: TRBV11-2
abundance: medium-sized
d_gene: .
CDR3nt: TGTGCCAGCAGCTTAGCGACAGGTTCGCTCTACGAGCAGTACTTC
CDR3aa: CASSLATGSLYEQYF

j_gene: TRBJ2-1
v_gene: TRBV5-4
abundance: few
d_gene: .
CDR3nt: TGTGCCAGCAGCTTGGTGGTCGGGCCAGGGAATGAGCAGTTCTTC
CDR3aa: CASSLVVGPGNEQFF

j_gene: TRBJ2-7
v_gene: TRBV7-9
abundance: medium-sized
d_gene: .
CDR3nt: TGTGCCAGCAGCCGCCCGGAGGACCCCCGCCCTTACGAGCAGTACTTC
CDR3aa: CASSRPEDPRPYEQYF

j_gene: TRBJ2-3
v_gene: TRBV7-2
abundance: .
d_gene: .
CDR3nt: TGTGCCCGTACCCCTCTCTGTCCAGCTGCTGGCACAGAGAGGGGTACGGGCACAGATACGCAGTATTTT
CDR3aa: CARTPLCPAAGTERGTGTDTQYF

j_gene: TRBJ2-2
v_gene: TRBV9
abundance: medium-sized
d_gene: TRBD2
CDR3nt: TGTGCCAGCAGTGCCGGGACTAGCGGGAGAAGGAACACCGGGGAGCTGTTTTTT
CDR3aa: CASSAGTSGRRNTGELFF

j_gene: TRBJ1-3
v_gene: TRBV4-3
abundance: .
d_gene: .
CDR3nt: TGCGCCAGCAGCTATACCGGCCTCGTTGGAAACACCATATATTTT
CDR3aa: CASSYTGLVGNTIYF

j_gene: TRBJ2-3
v_gene: TRBV11-3
abundance: .
d_gene: TRBD2
CDR3nt: TGTGCCAGCTCCCACGGGGGGACAGATACGCAGTATTTT
CDR3aa: CASSHGGTDTQYF

j_gene: TRBJ2-7
v_gene: TRBV4-2
abundance: .
d_gene: .
CDR3nt: TGTGCCAGCAGCCAAGTGGGGGGGCTGAAAGACGAGCAGTACTTC
CDR3aa: CASSQVGGLKDEQYF

j_gene: TRBJ2-7
v_gene: TRBV18
abundance: medium-sized
d_gene: .
CDR3nt: TGTGCCAGCTCACCACGAGACAACTCCTACGAGCAGTACTTC
CDR3aa: CASSPRDNSYEQYF